A single sample gave rise to the 15 T cell receptor beta chains below, sequenced in a study of neurological immune-mediated disorders. MiXCR was run by TCRdb on the 5' RACE reads, yielding one entry per CDR3 protein. The data hold about 66,000 distinct CDR3 sequences, with less than 5.5% observed a single time. The sequenced sample consisted of PBMCs. These receptors were obtained from a man aged 25-40 years with multiple sclerosis.

This clonotype was observed many times. V and J are TRBV29-1 and TRBJ1-1, with 10 bases identical to TRBD1. The CDR3 has 13 amino acids. The germline gives CDR1 SQVTM, CDR2 ANQGSEA. Germline trimming cut 8 bases from V and 5 bases from J; bases unmatched to any gene: 8. As DNA, the CDR3 is TGCAGCACGAGGACAGGGGGAAGGACTGAAGCTTTCTTT. Translating gives CSTRTGGRTEAFF.

This clonotype was counted many times. This chain connects TRBV7-9 to TRBJ1-1, with D perhaps matching TRBD1 (5 bases). Trimming pared 1 base from V and 11 bases from J, leaving 17 bases between. This CDR3 has 14 residues. CDR1 and CDR2 (germline): SEHNR, FQNEAQ (reference sequence). For the CDR3, the DNA is TGTGCCAGCAGCTTAGAGGTTGGGGCGACCCCGGCTTTCTTT. Translation gives CASSLEVGATPAFF.

The V and J genes are TRBV7-7 and TRBJ2-2; 7 positions match TRBD1. After removal of 3 bases from V and 5 bases from J, the junction contained 6 bases not matched to a gene. The CDR3 is made up of 15 amino acids. Looked up from germline, CDR1 is SSHAT and CDR2 is FNYEAQ (reference sequence). CDR3 in amino acids: CASSFRPGGTGELFF. CDR3 in DNA: TGTGCCAGCAGCTTTCGACCAGGGGGAACCGGGGAGCTGTTTTTT.

This clonotype was seen a handful of times. The chain is built from TRBV20-1 and TRBJ1-2; D perhaps matches TRBD1 (5 bases). The V end lost 6 bases, the J end lost 12 bases, and 23 bases lay between the germline ends. Per the germline V gene, CDR1 is DFQATT and CDR2 is SNEGSKA (reference sequence). The CDR3 totals 13 residues. The CDR3 spells CSAMPGDSGAHTF. The DNA of the CDR3 is TGCAGTGCCATGCCGGGGGATTCCGGTGCGCACACCTTC.

This clonotype was observed many times. The rearrangement links TRBV6-2 or TRBV6-3 to TRBJ2-5; 9 bases line up with TRBD1. This CDR3 is built from 13 residues. Germline values: CDR1 MNHEY, CDR2 SVGEGT. V was pared by 5 bases and J by 10 bases, with 8 bases of the junction left unmatched. CDR3 coding DNA: TGTGCCAGCAGTACCGGGACAGGGAGGTTCCAGTACTTC. Translated, it gives CASSTGTGRFQYF.

The table lists this clonotype with many counts. The chain couples TRBV2 to TRBJ2-3; possibly TRBD1 for D (6 bases). The length of the CDR3 is 13 residues. CDR1 is SNHLY and CDR2 is FYNNEI in the germline V gene. Trimming took 6 bases from V and 3 from J, leaving 10 bases between them. In DNA, the CDR3 is TGTGCCAGCAGAGCAGGGGTTACAGATACGCAGTATTTT. It codes for CASRAGVTDTQYF.

The rearrangement uses TRBV5-1 and TRBJ2-3; 8 bases are shared with TRBD2. The CDR3 is 15 residues long. V dropped 4 bases and J dropped 5; count of bases not matched to a gene: 9. Looked up from germline, CDR1 is SGHRS and CDR2 is YFSETQ. CDR3 amino acids: CASSTGTRGRDTQYF. The CDR3 nucleotides are TGCGCCAGCAGCACCGGGACTAGGGGGAGAGATACGCAGTATTTT.

The chain links TRBV5-6 to TRBJ1-1; TRBD1 aligns across 7 bases. The CDR3 has 12 residues. Unmatched junction bases numbered 6, after V lost 3 bases and J lost 10 bases. CDR1 and CDR2 from the germline V gene are SGHDT and YYEEEE. Here the CDR3 reads CASSSQGPAAFF. The CDR3 nucleotides read TGTGCCAGCAGCTCACAGGGGCCGGCAGCTTTCTTT.

In this sample, this clonotype turned up many times. The V and J genes are TRBV18 and TRBJ1-3, with 8 nucleotides matching TRBD1. Germline V gene sequence: CDR1 KGHSH, CDR2 LQKENI. The CDR3 is 16 amino acids. V lost 5 bases, J lost 0 bases, and 6 bases stayed unmatched. Written as DNA, the CDR3 is TGTGCCAGCTCAGGAATGACAGGGGACTCTGGAAACACCATATATTTT. Translating it yields CASSGMTGDSGNTIYF.

In its sample, this clonotype was seen many times. This chain uses TRBV4-2 with TRBJ1-2, with TRBD1 identical over 8 bases. J was trimmed by 7 bases and V by 3 bases; bases with no gene match: 7. The germline CDR1 and CDR2 sequences are LGHNA and YNFKEQ. The CDR3 runs 14 residues. The CDR3 coding sequence is TGTGCCAGCAGCCATACAGACAGGGGAAGTGGCTACACCTTC. Amino acids: CASSHTDRGSGYTF.

This clonotype showed up many times. The chain joins TRBV20-1 to TRBJ2-3, with 9 bases aligning to TRBD2. V shed 4 bases and J 3 bases; nucleotides not matched to a gene: 2. Germline values: CDR1 DFQATT, CDR2 SNEGSKA (reference sequence). The CDR3 sequence is 13 residues long. This CDR3 reads CSATGLATDTQYF. The CDR3 nucleotides are TGCAGTGCTACGGGACTAGCTACAGATACGCAGTATTTT.

This clonotype was recorded at least ten times. The chain recombines TRBV20-1 with TRBJ1-2; D is perhaps TRBD1 (5 bases). Germline V CDR1 and CDR2: DFQATT, SNEGSKA (reference sequence). The CDR3 consists of 14 residues. Trimming pared 0 bases from V and 3 bases from J, leaving 11 bases between. CDR3 protein: CSARDAQGDYGYTF. In DNA, the CDR3 is TGCAGTGCTAGAGATGCGCAGGGCGACTATGGCTACACCTTC.

V gene TRBV12-3 or TRBV12-4 combines with J gene TRBJ2-1; 8 nucleotides agree with TRBD2. CDR3 length: 15 amino acids. The V segment lost 3 bases and the J segment 1 base; nucleotides outside the gene matches: 2. The CDR3, as DNA: TGTGCCAGCAGTTTCGGGACTAGATCCTACAATGAGCAGTTCTTC. Protein sequence: CASSFGTRSYNEQFF.

Ten or more counts support this clonotype. The J gene is TRBJ2-1, the V gene TRBV7-9, with a possible D match to TRBD2 (8 bases). V lost 5 bases and J 3 bases, leaving 14 bases between the germline ends. The CDR3 has 15 amino acids. Germline V gene sequence: CDR1 SEHNR, CDR2 FQNEAQ (reference sequence). CDR3 region: CASSREGADYNEQFF. The CDR3 DNA reads as TGTGCCAGCAGCCGGGAGGGGGCAGACTACAATGAGCAGTTCTTC. Filled out from reference TRBV7-9 and TRBJ2-1, the complete variable domain reads DTGVSQNPRHKITKRGQNVTFRCDPISEHNRLYWYRQTLGQGPEFLTYFQNEAQLEKSRLLSDRFSAERPKGSFSTLEIQRTEQGDSAMYLCASSREGADYNEQFFGPGTRLTVL.

This clonotype was counted at least ten times. V and J are TRBV10-3 and TRBJ2-1; a possible D gene is TRBD1 (7 bases). The V and J ends lost 10 bases and 1 base respectively, with 11 bases between them. Per the germline V gene, CDR1 is ENHRY and CDR2 is SYGVKD. The CDR3 runs to 13 residues. As DNA, the CDR3 is TGTGCCACTGCAGGGGGGTCCTACAATGAGCAGTTCTTC. It yields the protein CATAGGSYNEQFF.